This T cell receptor (beta chain) is drawn from a study of blood T cell repertoires in COVID-19 (dated by TCRdb to about 2020). Regarding the study in general: Samples from collaborators originated in the United States, Italy and Spain and spanned both the acute and convalescent phases of COVID-19. Samples were obtained from the ongoing ImmuneRACE study (first 160 participants) and from roughly 1,300 subjects provided by 6 global collaborators. The sample metadata nearly always contained a de-identified subject ID, COVID-19 status, age in years and sex. The material from the prospective study consisted of cDNA or gDNA derived from T cells, B-cell-depleted T cells, or PBMCs. Where available, HLA class I and class II types were obtained from metadata supplied by the sample provider rather than from assay-based typing. Subjects who had been exposed to COVID-19, were actively infected with it, or had recovered from it provided the deeply sampled blood TCRbeta repertoires that made up the dataset. The repertoires were released in a freely available public database intended as a resource for research on the immune response to SARS-CoV-2.

The germline V gene specifies SGHDN as CDR1 and FVKESK as CDR2. The CDR3 has 16 amino acids, counting the end cysteine and phenylalanine. CDR3 DNA is the only sequence kept; it has 48 bases, read in frame from the first base. At the junction V is shortened by 4 bases and J by 3 bases, with 19 bases in between. In the case of this clone: Its antigen remains unidentified. Base qualities are not at hand, and no much larger clone is one base apart.

TCRbeta CDR3 regions were amplified from genomic DNA by means of the immunoSEQ Assay, a bias-controlled multiplex PCR. Per the original workflow: The number of nucleated cells in each sample was estimated by amplification of reference gene primers within the assay. To quantify the absolute abundance of each unique TCRbeta CDR3 rearrangement, sequence reads were collapsed and filtered. For each sample, productive Simpson clonality was calculated as the square root of Simpson's diversity index over productive rearrangements. Sourced from immuneACCESS, this table was stored by TCRdb with only in-frame sequences that have V and J called. A share of the clones is absent; for the studies checked, an unresolved V gene accounts for under half, and the remainder has no known explanation. V and J calls and clone size are those listed in that table; D and trimming were worked out from the DNA. In this sample the table shows some 300,000 clones, approximately 91% of which occur a single time. The top ten clonotypes cover roughly 3.9% of the sample.

In the prospective study, participants were roughly 18 to 90 years old, resided in 20 to 30 geographic areas of the United States, and were enrolled through a virtual design. In the prospective study, participants were assigned to cohorts based on the clinical history participants reported in a screening survey and a study questionnaire. Exposed participants had been in contact, within 2 weeks of entering the study, with a person who had a PCR-confirmed or clinician-diagnosed case of COVID-19. In the prospective study, whole blood, serum and a nasopharyngeal or oropharyngeal swab were collected from each participant by mobile phlebotomists. Prospective study participants could optionally give additional blood draws and questionnaires over an approximately two-month period. Prospective study blood samples were shipped either frozen or at room temperature before DNA extraction. Broad study findings and their caveats: The quantity of clinical and demographic metadata differed by source and by participant and was supplied without curation.

The rearrangement combines TRBV14 with TRBJ2-7, with TRBD1 as a weak D call on 6 bases. This clonotype originated in a woman aged 25 to 39 who had been exposed to COVID-19. The sequenced material came from PBMCs or T cells enriched from blood (not recorded which). The CDR3 protein: CASSLRGATLYYEQYF. The nucleotide sequence is given as TGTGCCAGCAGCCTCAGGGGAGCCACTCTCTACTACGAGCAGTACTTC. The reference TRBV14 and TRBJ2-7 proteins fill in what lies around the CDR3, so the full variable domain reads EAGVTQFPSHSVIEKGQTVTLRCDPISGHDNLYWYRRVMGKEIKFLLHFVKESKQDESGMPNNRFLAERTGGTYSTLKVQPAELEDSGVYFCASSLRGATLYYEQYFGPGTRLTVT.